The 20 T cell receptor beta chains in this list originate from one sample, sequenced in a study of regulatory T cells in long-lasting Graves disease. The authors built TCR beta libraries using iRepertoire HTBI primers and Arm-PCR of CDR3 regions. TCRdb independently ran MiXCR on the multiplex PCR reads; one entry per CDR3 protein. The sample has 300,000 to 350,000 distinct CDR3 sequences; roughly a fifth are singletons. Noted time point: persistent/refractory GD, antithyroid drugs over 5 years with positive TRAb. Generation of the TCR library employed RNA extracted from PBMCs. The sample consisted of peripheral blood mononuclear cells (PBMCs), taken when the disease was refractory, from a patient treated with antithyroid drugs. The receptors originated from a female donor with Graves disease.

In the case of this clonotype: An end of the junction differs from the germline gene, which may be a read error. The CDR3 loop reads CGSSQDGATNEKLFF. In DNA, the CDR3 is TGCGGCAGCAGCCAAGATGGAGCAACTAATGAAAAACTGTTTTTT. The chain joins TRBV4-3 to TRBJ1-4, with no clear D. The V gene's germline CDR1 is LGHNA and CDR2 YSLEER. The CDR3 is 15 residues long.

The V gene is TRBV7-2, the J gene TRBJ2-7; tentative D call: TRBD2 (5 bases). The V gene's germline CDR1 is SGHTA and CDR2 FQGNSA. The CDR3 runs 12 residues. Trimming cost V 5 bases and J 4 bases, with 9 bases left between them. The CDR3 nucleotides read TGTGCCAGCAGCGCGTCGGGGTACGAGCAGTACTTC. It codes for CASSASGYEQYF.

There are a few counts of this clonotype. V gene TRBV5-4 combines with J gene TRBJ1-2; 7 nucleotides line up with TRBD1. V dropped 1 base and J dropped 2; count of bases not matched to a gene: 14. Germline assignment: CDR1 SGHNT and CDR2 YYREEE (reference sequence). CDR3 size: 18 residues. CDR3 coding DNA: TGTGCCAGCAGCTTGCCGCAGCCAACCACAGGGGTGAACTATGGCTACACCTTC. Amino acids: CASSLPQPTTGVNYGYTF.

The table lists this clonotype with many counts. The chain couples TRBV12-3 or TRBV12-4 to TRBJ1-4; 11 nucleotides match TRBD1. The length of the CDR3 is 14 residues. The trim removed 4 bases at V and 6 bases at J, leaving 1 base unmatched. As DNA, the CDR3 is TGTGCCAGCAGTTCGGGACAGGGGGATGAAAAACTGTTTTTT. This codes for CASSSGQGDEKLFF.

The chain couples TRBV12-3 or TRBV12-4 to TRBJ2-4; possibly TRBD1 or TRBD2 for D (6 bases each). CDR3 length: 13 residues. V lost 8 bases, J lost 1 base, and 9 bases lay in between. The CDR3 sequence: CASLGGAKNIQYF. In DNA, the CDR3 is TGTGCCAGCTTGGGGGGCGCCAAAAACATTCAGTACTTC.

This clonotype was counted a few times. The chain is built from TRBV9 and TRBJ1-6, with 7 positions matching TRBD1. The J segment lost 7 bases and the V segment lost 6 bases, leaving 10 bases of the junction unmatched. This CDR3 comprises 15 residues. Germline assignment: CDR1 SGDLS and CDR2 YYNGEE. The chain's CDR3 is CASTPTGSHNSPLHF. The CDR3 nucleotides read TGTGCCAGCACCCCGACAGGGAGTCACAATTCACCCCTCCACTTT. The whole variable domain, filled in from reference TRBV9 and TRBJ1-6, reads DSGVTQTPKHLITATGQRVTLRCSPRSGDLSVYWYQQSLDQGLQFLIQYYNGEERAKGNILERFSAQQFPDLHSELNLSSLELGDSALYFCASTPTGSHNSPLHFGNGTRLTVT.

The sample holds many counts of this clonotype. This chain links TRBV12-3 or TRBV12-4 with TRBJ2-5; tentatively, D is TRBD2 (6 bases). Between the trimmed V and J ends, which lost 7 bases and 5 bases, there was a span of 17 bases. The CDR3 loop spans 14 amino acids. The CDR3 DNA follows: TGTGCCAGCACAACCCTGGGCGGGGCTGAGACCCAGTACTTC. It encodes CASTTLGGAETQYF.

There are many counts of this clonotype. The genes are TRBV29-1 and TRBJ1-1; 9 nucleotides align to TRBD1. Trimming at V came to 7 bases and at J to 1 base, leaving 7 bases not matched to a gene. The length of the CDR3 is 14 residues. Germline lookup yields CDR1 SQVTM and CDR2 ANQGSEA. The CDR3 region is CSGKQGAWNTEAFF. The CDR3 DNA reads as TGCAGCGGGAAACAGGGGGCATGGAACACTGAAGCTTTCTTT.

Comments on this clonotype: At one of its ends the junction is not consistent with the germline gene, which may arise from a read error. V is TRBV5-1 and J is TRBJ2-7, with TRBD1 identical over 7 bases. Germline CDR1 reads SGHRS; CDR2 reads YFSETQ. This CDR3 region has 13 residues. The CDR3 DNA sequence: TGCGCCAGCGGACAGGCATCCTCCTACGAGCTGTACTTC. Protein: CASGQASSYELYF.

Comments on this clonotype: In this CDR3 the conserved last residue, phenylalanine or tryptophan, is missing, so a read error is likely. The CDR3 region is CASSLRGGVNYGYTS. Here the CDR3 DNA reads TGTGCCAGCAGTCTACGTGGAGGGGTGAACTATGGCTACACCTCC. The V gene is TRBV14, the J gene TRBJ1-2, with a weak D call TRBD1 (5 bases). This CDR3 comprises 15 residues. CDR1 SGHDN and CDR2 FVKESK come from the germline V gene. Trimming shortened V by 6 bases and J by 2 bases, and 16 bases separated the two germline ends.

In its sample, this clonotype was seen many times. The chain links TRBV20-1 to TRBJ1-5; no clear D gene. There are 12 residues in the CDR3. Trimming removed 3 bases at V and 1 base at J, with 4 bases between. CDR1 DFQATT and CDR2 SNEGSKA come from the germline V gene (reference sequence). This CDR3 reads CSASGSNQPQHF. As DNA, the CDR3 is TGCAGTGCTAGTGGCAGCAATCAGCCCCAGCATTTT.

The chain joins TRBV2 to TRBJ2-3; D gene uncertain. With 4 bases removed from V and 7 bases from J, the gap between germline ends came to 12 bases. Germline V gene sequence: CDR1 SNHLY, CDR2 FYNNEI. The CDR3 is made up of 13 amino acids. The CDR3 protein is CASSVLGQHTQYF. Here the CDR3 DNA reads TGTGCCAGCAGTGTTCTAGGGCAACATACGCAGTATTTT.

The V gene is TRBV5-1, the J gene TRBJ1-2, with TRBD1 as a possible D gene (5 bases). The V and J ends lost 4 bases and 0 bases respectively, with 13 bases between them. This CDR3 comprises 15 residues. CDR1 SGHRS and CDR2 YFSETQ come from the germline V gene. Here the CDR3 reads CASSATGLSNYGYTF. Here the CDR3 DNA reads TGCGCCAGCAGCGCAACAGGTTTATCTAACTATGGCTACACCTTC. The full variable domain, in which reference TRBV5-1 and TRBJ1-2 provide the parts outside the CDR3, is KAGVTQTPRYLIKTRGQQVTLSCSPISGHRSVSWYQQTPGQGLQFLFEYFSETQRNKGNFPGRFSGRQFSNSRSEMNVSTLELGDSALYLCASSATGLSNYGYTFGSGTRLTVV.

V is TRBV19 and J is TRBJ1-1; unclear D gene. Germline V gives CDR1 LNHDA, CDR2 SQIVND (reference sequence). The CDR3 consists of 16 residues. Deletions cut 5 bases from V and 0 bases from J, with 16 bases between. This CDR3 reads CASSPIINLMNTEAFF. In DNA, the CDR3 is TGTGCCAGTAGTCCCATCATAAACCTCATGAACACTGAAGCTTTCTTT. The full variable domain, in which reference TRBV19 and TRBJ1-1 provide the parts outside the CDR3, is DGGITQSPKYLFRKEGQNVTLSCEQNLNHDAMYWYRQDPGQGLRLIYYSQIVNDFQKGDIAEGYSVSREKKESFPLTVTSAQKNPTAFYLCASSPIINLMNTEAFFGQGTRLTVV.

This chain connects TRBV29-1 to TRBJ1-2; D gene uncertain. The V gene's germline CDR1 is SQVTM and CDR2 ANQGSEA. This CDR3 comprises 13 residues. Trimming took off 6 bases at V and 4 bases at J, with 15 bases between the two ends. This chain's CDR3 is CSVALVGSYGYTF. In DNA form, the CDR3 reads TGCAGCGTGGCCCTCGTCGGATCCTATGGCTACACCTTC. The full variable domain, in which reference TRBV29-1 and TRBJ1-2 provide the parts outside the CDR3, is SAVISQKPSRDICQRGTSLTIQCQVDSQVTMMFWYRQQPGQSLTLIATANQGSEATYESGFVIDKFPISRPNLTFSTLTVSNMSPEDSSIYLCSVALVGSYGYTFGSGTRLTVV.

This clonotype has a handful of counts. Mismatch with germline at one junction end may stem from a read error. V gene TRBV29-1 combines with J gene TRBJ1-4; TRBD1 is a possible D gene (6 bases). This CDR3 region has 15 residues. Germline assignment: CDR1 SQVTM and CDR2 ANQGSEA. The CDR3 DNA follows: TGCAGCGTTGAAGTCGGAGGGGGGATAAATGAAGAACTGTTTTTT. This encodes CSVEVGGGINEELFF.

Many counts were recorded for this clonotype. CDR3 DNA sequence: TGTGCCAGCAGCTCAACGAACTGGTACCAAGAGACCCAGTACTTC. Residues: CASSSTNWYQETQYF. The chain uses TRBV7-9 and TRBJ2-5; D remains unclear. With 4 bases removed from V and 0 bases from J, the gap between germline ends came to 12 bases. Germline V gives CDR1 SEHNR, CDR2 FQNEAQ (reference sequence). The CDR3 is made up of 15 amino acids.

With respect to this clonotype: It differs at one base from a far larger clone, so likely a read error. J is TRBJ2-5 and V is TRBV11-2, with 13 bases lining up with TRBD2. This CDR3 comprises 17 residues. V gave up 7 bases and J gave up 5 bases; unmatched junction bases: 13. CDR1 and CDR2 (germline): SGHAT, FQNNGV. The CDR3 loop is CASTKLLAGGVRETQYF. The CDR3 DNA is TGTGCCAGCACCAAATTACTAGCGGGAGGGGTGCGGGAGACCCAGTACTTC.

The V call is TRBV4-2, the J call TRBJ1-5; the D is unclear. Germline V gene lookup returns CDR1 LGHNA and CDR2 YNFKEQ. The CDR3 has 20 residues. V shed 1 base and J shed 7 bases, with 29 bases lying between them. The CDR3 is CASSQVYPPTGNLGKQPQHF. The CDR3 DNA follows: TGTGCCAGCAGCCAAGTATATCCACCTACCGGGAATCTCGGAAAACAGCCCCAGCATTTT.

The rearrangement links TRBV24-1 to TRBJ2-1; a weak D match, TRBD1 (7 bases). This CDR3 spans 13 amino acids. CDR1 is KGHDR and CDR2 is SFDVKD in the germline V gene. Trimming removed 6 bases at V and 7 bases at J, with 12 bases between. DNA for the CDR3: TGTGCCACCAGTCGAGCAGGGGGGAATGAGCAGTTCTTC. Translation gives CATSRAGGNEQFF.